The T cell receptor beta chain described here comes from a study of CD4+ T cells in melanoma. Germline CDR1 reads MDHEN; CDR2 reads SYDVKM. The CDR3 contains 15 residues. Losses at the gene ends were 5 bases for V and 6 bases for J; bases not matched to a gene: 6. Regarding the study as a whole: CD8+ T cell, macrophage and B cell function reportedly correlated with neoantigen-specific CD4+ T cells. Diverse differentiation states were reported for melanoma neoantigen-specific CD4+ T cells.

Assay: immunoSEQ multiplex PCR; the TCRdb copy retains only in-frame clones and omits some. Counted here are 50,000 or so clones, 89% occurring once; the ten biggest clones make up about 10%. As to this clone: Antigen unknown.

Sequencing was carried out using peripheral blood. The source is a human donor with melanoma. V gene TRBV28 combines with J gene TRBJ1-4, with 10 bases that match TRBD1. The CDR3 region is CASSPRDRGDEKLFF. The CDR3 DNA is TGTGCCAGCAGTCCACGGGACAGGGGTGATGAAAAACTGTTTTTT.